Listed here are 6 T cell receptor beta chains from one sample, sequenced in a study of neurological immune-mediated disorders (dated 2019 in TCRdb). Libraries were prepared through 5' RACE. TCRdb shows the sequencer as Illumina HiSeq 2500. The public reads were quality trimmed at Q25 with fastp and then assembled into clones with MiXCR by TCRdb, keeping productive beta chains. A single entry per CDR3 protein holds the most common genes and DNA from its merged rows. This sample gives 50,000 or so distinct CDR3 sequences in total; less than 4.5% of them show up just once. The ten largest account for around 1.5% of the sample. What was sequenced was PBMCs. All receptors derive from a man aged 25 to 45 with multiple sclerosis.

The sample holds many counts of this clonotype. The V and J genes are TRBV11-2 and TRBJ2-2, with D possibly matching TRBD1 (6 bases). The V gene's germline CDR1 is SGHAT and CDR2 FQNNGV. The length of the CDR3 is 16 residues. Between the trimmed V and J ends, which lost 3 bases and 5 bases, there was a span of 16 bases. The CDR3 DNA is TGTGCCAGCAGCTTCGCCCGGGACATTAAAACCGGGGAGCTGTTTTTT. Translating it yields CASSFARDIKTGELFF.

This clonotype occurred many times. The CDR3 sequence: CASSPATSTDTQYF. DNA for the CDR3: TGTGCCAGCAGCCCAGCCACTAGCACAGATACGCAGTATTTT. The rearrangement joins TRBV28 to TRBJ2-3, with D hard to call. V was shortened by 6 bases and J by 0 bases, with 10 bases between the two germline ends. This CDR3 comprises 14 residues. Germline V lookup: CDR1 MDHEN, CDR2 SYDVKM.

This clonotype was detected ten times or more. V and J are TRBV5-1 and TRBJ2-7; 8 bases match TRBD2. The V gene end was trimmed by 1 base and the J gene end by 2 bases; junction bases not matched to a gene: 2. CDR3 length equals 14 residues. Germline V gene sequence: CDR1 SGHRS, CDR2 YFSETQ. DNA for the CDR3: TGCGCCAGCAGCTTGACTAGCGGCGCCTACGAGCAGTACTTC. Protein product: CASSLTSGAYEQYF.

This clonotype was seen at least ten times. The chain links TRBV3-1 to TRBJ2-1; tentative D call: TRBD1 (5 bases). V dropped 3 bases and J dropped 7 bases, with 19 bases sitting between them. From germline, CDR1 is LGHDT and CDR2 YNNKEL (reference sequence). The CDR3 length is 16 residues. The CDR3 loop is CASSHNPRVGWNEQFF. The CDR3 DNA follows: TGTGCCAGCAGCCACAACCCCAGGGTAGGTTGGAATGAGCAGTTCTTC.

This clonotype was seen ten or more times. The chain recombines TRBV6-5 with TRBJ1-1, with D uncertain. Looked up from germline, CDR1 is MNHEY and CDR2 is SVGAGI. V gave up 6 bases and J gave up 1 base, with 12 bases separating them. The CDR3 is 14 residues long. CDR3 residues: CASRRGPRNTEAFF. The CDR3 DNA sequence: TGTGCCAGCAGACGTGGACCGAGGAACACTGAAGCTTTCTTT.

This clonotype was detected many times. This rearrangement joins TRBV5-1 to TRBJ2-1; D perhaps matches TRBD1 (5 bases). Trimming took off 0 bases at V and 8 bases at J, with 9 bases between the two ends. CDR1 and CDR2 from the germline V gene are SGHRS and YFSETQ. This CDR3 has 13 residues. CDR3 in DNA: TGCGCCAGCAGCTTGGGTGGACATTATGAGCAGTTCTTC. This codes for CASSLGGHYEQFF. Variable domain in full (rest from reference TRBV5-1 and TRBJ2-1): KAGVTQTPRYLIKTRGQQVTLSCSPISGHRSVSWYQQTPGQGLQFLFEYFSETQRNKGNFPGRFSGRQFSNSRSEMNVSTLELGDSALYLCASSLGGHYEQFFGPGTRLTVL.